This T cell receptor beta chain was captured by sequencing in a study of shared clonotypes between healthy human individuals. A remark on this clone: What it binds is unknown.

General study findings and limits: Naive subsets generally exceeded memory subsets in estimated richness.

None of the donors, who were healthy HIV-negative adults, had recently had acute infections or vaccinations. Both subsets, CD45RA+ naive and CD45RA-negative memory, were split from the CD4+ cells. V lost 0 bases, J lost 0 bases, and 16 bases lay in between. This CDR3 is 18 amino acids long. The germline gives CDR1 SGHTA, CDR2 FQGNSA. The data were produced by immunoSEQ multiplex PCR, yet TCRdb's version contains in-frame clones alone and is incomplete. The sample lists over 1.4 million clones, roughly 95% occurring once. The chain is built from TRBV7-2 and TRBJ2-3; D is possibly TRBD1 or TRBD2 (6 bases each). This clonotype originated in a young man in good health. Sequenced: naive CD4+ T cells sorted from blood. Subset meaning: CD45RA+ positively selected. Written as DNA, the CDR3 is TGTGCCAGCAGCTTAGCCAGGGCTAGGGGGACTAGCACAGATACGCAGTATTTT. This codes for CASSLARARGTSTDTQYF.